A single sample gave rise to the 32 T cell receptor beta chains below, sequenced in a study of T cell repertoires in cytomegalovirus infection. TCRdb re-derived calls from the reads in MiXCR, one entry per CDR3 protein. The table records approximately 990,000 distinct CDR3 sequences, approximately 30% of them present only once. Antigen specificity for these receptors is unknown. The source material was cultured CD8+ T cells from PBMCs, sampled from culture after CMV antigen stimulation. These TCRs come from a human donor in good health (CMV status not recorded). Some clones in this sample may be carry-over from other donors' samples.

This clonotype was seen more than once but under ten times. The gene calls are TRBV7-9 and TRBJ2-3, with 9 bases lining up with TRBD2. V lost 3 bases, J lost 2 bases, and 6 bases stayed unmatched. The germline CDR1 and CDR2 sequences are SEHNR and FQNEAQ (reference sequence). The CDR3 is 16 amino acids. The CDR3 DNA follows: TGTGCCAGCAGCTTGGTAGCGGGGGCGCCCACAGATACGCAGTATTTT. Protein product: CASSLVAGAPTDTQYF.

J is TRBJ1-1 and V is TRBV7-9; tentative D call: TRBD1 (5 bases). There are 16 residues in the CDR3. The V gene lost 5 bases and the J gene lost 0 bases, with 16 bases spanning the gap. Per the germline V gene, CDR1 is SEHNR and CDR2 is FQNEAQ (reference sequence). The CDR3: CASSRGGAGMNTEAFF. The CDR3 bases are TGTGCCAGCAGCCGGGGGGGAGCTGGGATGAACACTGAAGCTTTCTTT.

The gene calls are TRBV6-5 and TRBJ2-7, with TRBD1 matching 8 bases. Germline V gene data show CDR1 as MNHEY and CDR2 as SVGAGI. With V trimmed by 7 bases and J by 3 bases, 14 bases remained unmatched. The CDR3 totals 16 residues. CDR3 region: CASNDLGTGYFYEQYF. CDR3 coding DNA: TGTGCCAGCAACGATCTGGGGACAGGCTATTTCTACGAGCAGTACTTC.

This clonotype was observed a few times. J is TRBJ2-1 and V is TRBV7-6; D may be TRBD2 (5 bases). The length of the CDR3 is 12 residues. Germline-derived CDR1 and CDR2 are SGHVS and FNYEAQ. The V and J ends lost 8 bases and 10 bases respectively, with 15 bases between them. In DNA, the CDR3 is TGTGCCAGCCCCTTTGGGGAGATAGAGCAGTTCTTC. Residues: CASPFGEIEQFF. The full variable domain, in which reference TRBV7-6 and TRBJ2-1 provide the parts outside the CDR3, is GAGVSQSPRYKVTKRGQDVALRCDPISGHVSLYWYRQALGQGPEFLTYFNYEAQQDKSGLPNDRFSAERPEGSISTLTIQRTEQRDSAMYRCASPFGEIEQFFGPGTRLTVL.

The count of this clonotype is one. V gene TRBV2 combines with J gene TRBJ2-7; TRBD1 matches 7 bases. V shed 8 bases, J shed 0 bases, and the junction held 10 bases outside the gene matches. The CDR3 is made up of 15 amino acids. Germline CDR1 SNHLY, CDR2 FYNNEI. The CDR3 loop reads CASGLQGPYSYEQYV. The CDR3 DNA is TGTGCCAGCGGCCTACAGGGGCCTTACTCCTACGAGCAGTACGTC.

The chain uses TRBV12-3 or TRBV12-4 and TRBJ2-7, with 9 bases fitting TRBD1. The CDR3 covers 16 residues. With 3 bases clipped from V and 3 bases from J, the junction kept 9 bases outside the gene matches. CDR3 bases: TGTGCCAGCAGTTTCTCCCGGGACAGGGTCTACTACGAGCAGTACTTC. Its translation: CASSFSRDRVYYEQYF.

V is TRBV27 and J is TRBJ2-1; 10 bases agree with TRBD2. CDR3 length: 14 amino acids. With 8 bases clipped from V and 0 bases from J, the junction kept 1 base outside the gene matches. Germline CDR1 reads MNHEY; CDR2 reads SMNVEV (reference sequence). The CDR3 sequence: CASASGGSYNEQFF. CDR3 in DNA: TGTGCCAGCGCTAGCGGGGGCTCCTACAATGAGCAGTTCTTC.

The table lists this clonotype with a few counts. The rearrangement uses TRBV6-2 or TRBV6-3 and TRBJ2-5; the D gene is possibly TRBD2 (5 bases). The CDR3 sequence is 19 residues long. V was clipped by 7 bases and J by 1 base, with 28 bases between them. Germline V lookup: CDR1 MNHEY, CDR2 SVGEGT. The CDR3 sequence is CASNTPWVYGREGQETQYF. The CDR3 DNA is TGTGCCAGCAACACCCCCTGGGTATACGGTCGCGAGGGCCAAGAGACCCAGTACTTC.

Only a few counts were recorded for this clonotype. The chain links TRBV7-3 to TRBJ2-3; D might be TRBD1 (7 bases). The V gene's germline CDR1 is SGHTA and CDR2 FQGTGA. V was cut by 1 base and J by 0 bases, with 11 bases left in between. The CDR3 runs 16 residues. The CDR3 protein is CASSLRQGGSTDTQYF. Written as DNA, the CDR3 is TGTGCCAGCAGCTTAAGGCAGGGGGGTAGCACAGATACGCAGTATTTT.

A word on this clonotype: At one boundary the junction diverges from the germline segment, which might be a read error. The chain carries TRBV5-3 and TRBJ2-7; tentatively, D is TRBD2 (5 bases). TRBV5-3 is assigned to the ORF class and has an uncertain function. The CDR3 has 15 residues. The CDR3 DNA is TGTGCCAGCAGCTTGGGTTCAGCGGACTCCTACGAGCAGTACTTC. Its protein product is CASSLGSADSYEQYF.

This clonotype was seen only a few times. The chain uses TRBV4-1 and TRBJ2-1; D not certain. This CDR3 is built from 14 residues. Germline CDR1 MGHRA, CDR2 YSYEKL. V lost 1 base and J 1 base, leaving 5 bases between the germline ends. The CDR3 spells CASSQVGSYNEQFF. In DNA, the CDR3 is TGCGCCAGCAGCCAAGTAGGGTCCTACAATGAGCAGTTCTTC.

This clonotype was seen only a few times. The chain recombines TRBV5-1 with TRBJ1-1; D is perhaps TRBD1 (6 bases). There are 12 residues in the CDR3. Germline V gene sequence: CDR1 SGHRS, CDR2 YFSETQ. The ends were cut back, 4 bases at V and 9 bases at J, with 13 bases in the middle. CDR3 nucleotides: TGCGCCAGCAGCCCGGGACACTCAAAAGCTTTCTTT. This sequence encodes CASSPGHSKAFF.

As DNA, the CDR3 is TGCAGCTTCGTCGGGACTAGCATCGGGGAGCTGTTTTTT. Its protein is CSFVGTSIGELFF. The rearrangement links TRBV29-1 to TRBJ2-2; 9 nucleotides align to TRBD2. The CDR3 loop spans 13 amino acids. CDR1 and CDR2 (germline): SQVTM, ANQGSEA. The V and J ends lost 8 bases and 7 bases, in that order; junction bases with no gene match: 8.

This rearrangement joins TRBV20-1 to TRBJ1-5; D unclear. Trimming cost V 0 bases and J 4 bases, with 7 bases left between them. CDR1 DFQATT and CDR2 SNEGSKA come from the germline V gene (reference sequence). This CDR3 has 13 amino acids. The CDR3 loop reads CSAREVGNQPQHF. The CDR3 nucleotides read TGCAGTGCTAGAGAAGTGGGTAATCAGCCCCAGCATTTT.

The CDR3 coding sequence is TGTGCCAGCAGCACGGACAGTATGAGGGAGACCCAGTACTTC. Translating it yields CASSTDSMRETQYF. V is TRBV28 and J is TRBJ2-5, with D perhaps matching TRBD1 (6 bases). The germline gives CDR1 MDHEN, CDR2 SYDVKM. V lost 6 bases and J lost 5, with 16 bases in between. This CDR3 has 14 amino acids.

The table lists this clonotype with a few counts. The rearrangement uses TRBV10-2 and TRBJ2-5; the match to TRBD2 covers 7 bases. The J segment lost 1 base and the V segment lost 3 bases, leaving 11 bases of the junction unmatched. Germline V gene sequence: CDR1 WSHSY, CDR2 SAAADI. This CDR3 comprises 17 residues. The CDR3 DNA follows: TGCGCCAGCAGTGAATCCCCAGCGAGCGGGGCCCAAGAGACCCAGTACTTC. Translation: CASSESPASGAQETQYF.

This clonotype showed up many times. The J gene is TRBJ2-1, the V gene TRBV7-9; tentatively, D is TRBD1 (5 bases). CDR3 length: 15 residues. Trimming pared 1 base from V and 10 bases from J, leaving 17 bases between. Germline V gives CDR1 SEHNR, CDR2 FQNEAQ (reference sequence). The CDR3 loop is CASSLVGSRVNEQFF. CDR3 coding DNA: TGTGCCAGCAGCTTAGTGGGAAGCAGGGTTAACGAGCAGTTCTTC.

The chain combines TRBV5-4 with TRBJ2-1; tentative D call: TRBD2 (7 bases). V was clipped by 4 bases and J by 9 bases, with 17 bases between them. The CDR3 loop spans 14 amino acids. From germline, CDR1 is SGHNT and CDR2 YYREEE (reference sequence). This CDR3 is CASSPWGGASEQFF. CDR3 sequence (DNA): TGTGCCAGCAGCCCGTGGGGGGGGGCCTCTGAGCAGTTCTTC. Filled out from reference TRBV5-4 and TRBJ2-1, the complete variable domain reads ETGVTQSPTHLIKTRGQQVTLRCSSQSGHNTVSWYQQALGQGPQFIFQYYREEENGRGNFPPRFSGLQFPNYSSELNVNALELDDSALYLCASSPWGGASEQFFGPGTRLTVL.

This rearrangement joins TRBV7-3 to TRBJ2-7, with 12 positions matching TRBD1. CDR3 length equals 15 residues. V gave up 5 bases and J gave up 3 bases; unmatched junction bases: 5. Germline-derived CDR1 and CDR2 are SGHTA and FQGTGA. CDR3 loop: CASSRGQGAYYEQYF. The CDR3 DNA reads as TGTGCCAGCAGCCGGGGACAGGGGGCTTACTACGAGCAGTACTTC.

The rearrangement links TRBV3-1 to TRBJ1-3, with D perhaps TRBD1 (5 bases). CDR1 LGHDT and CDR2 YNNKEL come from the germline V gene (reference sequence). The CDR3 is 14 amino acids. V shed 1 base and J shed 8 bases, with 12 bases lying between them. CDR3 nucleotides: TGTGCCAGCAGCCAAGCGGGGGTAGGGCACACCATATATTTT. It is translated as CASSQAGVGHTIYF.

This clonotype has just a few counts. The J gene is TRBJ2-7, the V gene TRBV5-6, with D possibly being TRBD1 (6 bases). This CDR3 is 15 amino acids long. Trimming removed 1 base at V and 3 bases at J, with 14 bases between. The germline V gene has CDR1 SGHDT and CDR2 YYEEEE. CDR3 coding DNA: TGTGCCAGCAGCTTGAGGTGGACAGAGGACTACGAGCAGTACGTC. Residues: CASSLRWTEDYEQYV.

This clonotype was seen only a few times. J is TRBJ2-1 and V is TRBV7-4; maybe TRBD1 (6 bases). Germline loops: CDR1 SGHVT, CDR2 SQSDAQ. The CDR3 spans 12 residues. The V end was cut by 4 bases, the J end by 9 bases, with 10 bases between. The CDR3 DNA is TGTGCCAGCAGCTACAGGGTGGCTGAGCAGTTCTTC. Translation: CASSYRVAEQFF.

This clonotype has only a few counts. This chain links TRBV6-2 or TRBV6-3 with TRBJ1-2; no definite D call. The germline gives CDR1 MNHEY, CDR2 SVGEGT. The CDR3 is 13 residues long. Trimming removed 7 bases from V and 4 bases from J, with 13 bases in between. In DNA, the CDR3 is TGTGCCAGCAAGGGAGCCACAATCTATGGCTACACCTTC. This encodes CASKGATIYGYTF.

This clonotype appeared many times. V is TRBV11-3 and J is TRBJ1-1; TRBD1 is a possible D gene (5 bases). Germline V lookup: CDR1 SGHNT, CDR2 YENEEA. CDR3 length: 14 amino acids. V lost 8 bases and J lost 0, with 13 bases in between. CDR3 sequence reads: CASSKGKMNTEAFF. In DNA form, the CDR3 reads TGTGCCAGCTCGAAGGGGAAGATGAACACTGAAGCTTTCTTT.

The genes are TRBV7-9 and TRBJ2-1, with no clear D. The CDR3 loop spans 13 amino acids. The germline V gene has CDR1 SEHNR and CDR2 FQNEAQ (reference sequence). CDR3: CVIQAQDYNEQFF. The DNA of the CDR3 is TGTGTCATCCAGGCGCAAGACTACAATGAGCAGTTCTTC.

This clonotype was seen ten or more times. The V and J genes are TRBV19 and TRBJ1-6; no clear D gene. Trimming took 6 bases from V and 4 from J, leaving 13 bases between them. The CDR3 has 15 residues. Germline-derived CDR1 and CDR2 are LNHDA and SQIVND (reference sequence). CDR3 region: CASSLTAQYNSPLHF. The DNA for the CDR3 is TGTGCCAGTAGCCTTACAGCGCAATATAATTCACCCCTCCACTTT.

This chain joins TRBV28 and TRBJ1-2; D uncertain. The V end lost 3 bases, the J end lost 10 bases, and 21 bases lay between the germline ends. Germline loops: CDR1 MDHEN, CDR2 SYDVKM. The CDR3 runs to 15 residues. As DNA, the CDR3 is TGTGCCAGCAGTTTGAGAGGATCTCTCCCCTTCGACTACACCTTC. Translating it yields CASSLRGSLPFDYTF.

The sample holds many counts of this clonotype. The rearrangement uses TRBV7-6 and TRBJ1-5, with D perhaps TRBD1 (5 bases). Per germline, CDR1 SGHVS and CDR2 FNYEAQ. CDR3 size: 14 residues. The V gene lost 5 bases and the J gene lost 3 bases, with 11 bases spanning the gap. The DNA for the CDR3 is TGTGCCAGCAGCCCGACAGAGATCAATCAGCCCCAGCATTTT. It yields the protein CASSPTEINQPQHF.

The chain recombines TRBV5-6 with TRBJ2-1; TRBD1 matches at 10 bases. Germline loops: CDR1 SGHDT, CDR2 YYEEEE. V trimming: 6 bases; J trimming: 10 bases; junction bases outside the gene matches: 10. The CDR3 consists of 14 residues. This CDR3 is CASKIRDRGPEQFF. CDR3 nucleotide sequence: TGTGCCAGCAAGATCCGGGACAGGGGCCCGGAGCAGTTCTTC.

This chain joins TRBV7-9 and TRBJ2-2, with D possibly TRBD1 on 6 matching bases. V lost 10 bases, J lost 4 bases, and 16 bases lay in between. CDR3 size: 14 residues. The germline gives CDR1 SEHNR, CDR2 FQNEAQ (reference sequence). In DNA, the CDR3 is TGTGCCAACATTCACAGGGAGAGCACCGGGGAGCTGTTTTTT. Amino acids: CANIHRESTGELFF.

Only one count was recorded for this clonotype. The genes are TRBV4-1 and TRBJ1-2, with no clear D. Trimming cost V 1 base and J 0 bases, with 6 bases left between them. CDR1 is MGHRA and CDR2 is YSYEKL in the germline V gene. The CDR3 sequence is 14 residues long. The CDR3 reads CASSQAVANYGYTF. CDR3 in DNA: TGCGCCAGCAGCCAAGCAGTGGCTAACTATGGCTACACCTTC.

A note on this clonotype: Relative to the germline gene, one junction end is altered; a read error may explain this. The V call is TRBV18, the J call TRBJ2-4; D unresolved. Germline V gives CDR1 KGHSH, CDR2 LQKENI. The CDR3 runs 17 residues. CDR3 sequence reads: CASSPPLQFLAKNIQYF. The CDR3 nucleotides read TGCGCCAGCTCACCACCTCTCCAGTTTTTAGCCAAAAACATTCAGTACTTC.